The TCR beta chain under discussion was sequenced for a study of T cells in Graves' hyperthyroidism and ophthalmopathy. The CDR3 runs 13 residues. CDR1 and CDR2 (germline): SGHNT, YENEEA. The germline V and J ends were trimmed by 5 bases and 7 bases, with 15 bases remaining between them. TCR beta CDR3 regions were amplified from RNA transcripts. HTBI primers drove first-round RT-PCR of the TCR CDR3. TCRdb redid the calling of the multiplex PCR reads with MiXCR, one entry per CDR3 protein. This table has under 400,000 distinct CDR3 sequences, roughly 13% appearing once. Study results and caveats: Most clonotypes expanded in the thyroid (above 0.001) were also present in blood. Model predictions of ophthalmopathy came a median approximately 6 months before onset.

With regard to this clonotype: Antigen: not known.

Uncontrolled infection, other autoimmune disease, pregnancy or lactation excluded patients. This rearrangement joins TRBV11-3 to TRBJ2-7; a weak D match, TRBD1 (7 bases). The clonotype originates from a woman aged 60-70 years with Graves' hyperthyroidism. The material sequenced was blood. This chain's CDR3 is CASSAGTAGEQYF. The CDR3 DNA sequence: TGTGCCAGCAGCGCCGGGACAGCGGGTGAGCAGTACTTC.